This entry lists 5 T cell receptor beta chains sequenced from one sample in a study of cytomegalovirus exposure and HLA in healthy donors. PCR involved 60 Vbeta and 13 Jbeta primers. The method was immunoSEQ multiplex PCR; TCRdb's version includes in-frame clones alone and lacks a portion of them. The sample holds about 170,000 clones; approximately 78% are singletons and the top ten take around 13%. Input material: PBMCs. The receptors were sampled from a woman between 45 and 65 years old in good health and CMV-seropositive.

The V call is TRBV11-2, the J call TRBJ2-2; D might be TRBD2 (7 bases). The CDR3 is made up of 12 amino acids. Germline V CDR1 and CDR2: SGHAT, FQNNGV. Trimming left V 11 bases short and J 3 bases short, with 10 bases between. The CDR3 DNA follows: TGTGCCGACGGGGGGCACACCGGGGAGCTGTTTTTT. Residues: CADGGHTGELFF.

In its sample, this clone was seen a few times. The junction and the germline gene differ at one end; a read error may be behind it. The V gene is TRBV4-1, the J gene TRBJ2-7; D is perhaps TRBD2 (5 bases). The CDR3 is 16 amino acids. Per germline, CDR1 MGHRA and CDR2 YSYEKL. The DNA of the CDR3 is TGTGCCAGCAGCCAAGATCCCCGGGGTTTTCAATACGAGCAGTACTTC. It encodes CASSQDPRGFQYEQYF.

The genes are TRBV6-5 and TRBJ1-5; tentatively, D is TRBD1 (6 bases). The CDR3 spans 14 residues. Trimming removed 6 bases from V and 4 bases from J, with 13 bases in between. Germline-derived CDR1 and CDR2 are MNHEY and SVGAGI. The CDR3 here is CASSPRQANQPQHF. The DNA for the CDR3 is TGTGCCAGCAGCCCTCGACAGGCGAATCAGCCCCAGCATTTT.

Written as DNA, the CDR3 is TGTGCCAGCAGTTTAGGACAGGATAATTCACCCCTCCACTTT. This gives the protein CASSLGQDNSPLHF. J is TRBJ1-6 and V is TRBV6-5; 7 bases line up with TRBD1. Unmatched junction bases numbered 2, after V lost 4 bases and J lost 5 bases. Germline V gene lookup returns CDR1 MNHEY and CDR2 SVGAGI. The CDR3 is 14 residues long.

J is TRBJ2-5 and V is TRBV15, with unresolved D. Trimming pared 5 bases from V and 1 base from J, leaving 8 bases between. Germline V gives CDR1 LNHNV, CDR2 YYDKDF (reference sequence). This CDR3 has 13 amino acids. The DNA of the CDR3 is TGTGCCACCAGCGCGCAATCCCAAGAGACCCAGTACTTC. Translated, it gives CATSAQSQETQYF.